This T cell receptor beta chain originates from a study of shared T cell receptors in the human thymus. The CDR3 has 16 residues. Per the germline V gene, CDR1 is SEHNR and CDR2 is FQNEAQ (reference sequence). Deletions cut 4 bases from V and 1 base from J, with 15 bases between. The assay was immunoSEQ multiplex PCR, and TCRdb's table has in-frame clones only and misses some. The sample lists a few hundred thousand clones, just under 95% occurring once. The TCR sequence derives from a human donor. The chain combines TRBV7-9 with TRBJ2-3; D unclear. Sequenced input: thymocytes. CDR3 sequence: CASSWGSDSCTDTQYF. CDR3 DNA: TGTGCCAGCAGCTGGGGATCTGACTCTTGCACAGATACGCAGTATTTT.